This TCR beta chain was sequenced in a study of regulatory T cells in long-lasting Graves disease. Time point noted: persistent/refractory GD, antithyroid drugs over 5 years with positive TRAb. PBMC-extracted RNA yielded the TCR library. The germline V gene encodes CDR1 SEHNR and CDR2 FQNEAQ (reference sequence). The CDR3 length is 11 residues. Trimming removed 8 bases at V and 7 bases at J, with 11 bases between. Arm-PCR of CDR3 regions with iRepertoire HTBI primers generated TCR beta libraries. TCRdb ran MiXCR on the multiplex PCR reads and lists one entry per CDR3 protein. The sample includes a few hundred thousand distinct CDR3 sequences, 23% of them seen just once.

The TCR comes from a female donor with Graves disease. The chain couples TRBV7-9 to TRBJ1-1; D is undetermined. This specimen was peripheral blood mononuclear cells (PBMCs), taken when the disease was refractory, from a patient treated with antithyroid drugs. Here the CDR3 DNA reads TGTGCCAGCGGCCCCGGGGTTGAAGCTTTCTTT. Its translation: CASGPGVEAFF.